The 17 T cell receptor beta chains below come from one sample, sequenced in a study of cytomegalovirus exposure and HLA in healthy donors. This PCR relied on a set of 60 Vbeta primers and 13 Jbeta primers. The repertoire was sequenced with immunoSEQ multiplex PCR; TCRdb's copy has only in-frame clones and lacks some. Altogether 150,000 or so clones are present, roughly 84% being singletons, with the ten largest covering about 2.3%. The sequenced sample consisted of PBMCs. The receptors derive from a woman aged 18 to 35 in good health and CMV-seronegative.

The rearrangement links TRBV19 to TRBJ2-5, with D possibly TRBD2 on 6 matching bases. The CDR3 consists of 15 residues. V was shortened by 1 base and J by 8 bases, with 17 bases between the two germline ends. In germline, CDR1 is LNHDA, CDR2 SQIVND (reference sequence). The CDR3 is CASSIAPGGTQTQYF. Here the CDR3 DNA reads TGTGCCAGTAGTATAGCCCCCGGCGGGACCCAAACCCAGTACTTC.

This clone has only one observation. This chain joins TRBV27 and TRBJ2-7; 11 bases fit TRBD2. CDR1 MNHEY and CDR2 SMNVEV come from the germline V gene (reference sequence). Unmatched junction bases numbered 8, after V lost 5 bases and J lost 2 bases. CDR3 length: 16 residues. The CDR3 protein is CASSPISGRVTYEQYF. The CDR3, as DNA: TGTGCCAGCAGTCCTATTAGCGGGAGGGTCACCTACGAGCAGTACTTC.

The chain links TRBV7-2 to TRBJ1-5; D is perhaps TRBD1 (6 bases). The V and J ends lost 5 bases and 7 bases respectively, with 12 bases between them. CDR1 SGHTA and CDR2 FQGNSA come from the germline V gene. The CDR3 has 13 amino acids. In nucleotides, the CDR3 is TGTGCCAGCAGCGCACAGGGTCGGCAGCCCCAGCATTTT. It translates to CASSAQGRQPQHF.

The V call is TRBV19, the J call TRBJ2-5; 9 bases agree with TRBD1. J was trimmed by 4 bases and V by 3 bases; bases with no gene match: 6. CDR3 length equals 15 residues. Germline V gene data show CDR1 as LNHDA and CDR2 as SQIVND (reference sequence). The CDR3 DNA reads TGTGCCAGTAGTATGTTGGTGACAGGGGGAGAGACCCAGTACTTC. Amino acid sequence: CASSMLVTGGETQYF.

This chain uses TRBV19 with TRBJ2-1, with D unresolved. Trimming pared 2 bases from V and 0 bases from J, leaving 5 bases between. The germline V gene has CDR1 LNHDA and CDR2 SQIVND (reference sequence). The CDR3 has 14 amino acids. The CDR3 coding sequence is TGTGCCAGTAGTATATTAAACTCCTACAATGAGCAGTTCTTC. Translated, it gives CASSILNSYNEQFF.

This chain connects TRBV2 to TRBJ2-1; D uncertain. Between the trimmed V and J ends, which lost 6 bases and 7 bases, there was a span of 13 bases. The CDR3 has 13 amino acids. CDR1 SNHLY and CDR2 FYNNEI come from the germline V gene. Here the CDR3 reads CASSDSSDNEQFF. The CDR3 region has the DNA TGTGCCAGCAGCGATAGTTCTGATAATGAGCAGTTCTTC.

The table lists this clone with a count of one. This chain uses TRBV18 with TRBJ2-1; TRBD1 matches 7 bases. Per germline, CDR1 KGHSH and CDR2 LQKENI. The CDR3 runs 14 residues. Unmatched junction bases numbered 3, after V lost 3 bases and J lost 4 bases. The CDR3 loop reads CASSPTDRYNEQFF. Written as DNA, the CDR3 is TGTGCCAGCTCACCCACGGACAGGTACAATGAGCAGTTCTTC.

Only a few counts were recorded for this clone. This chain links TRBV6-4 with TRBJ2-5; 9 bases agree with TRBD2. The trim removed 5 bases at V and 4 bases at J, leaving 2 bases unmatched. CDR3 length: 13 amino acids. Looked up from germline, CDR1 is MRHNA and CDR2 is SNTAGT. The chain's CDR3 is CASSSTSGETQYF. DNA of the CDR3: TGTGCCAGCAGTTCGACTAGCGGAGAGACCCAGTACTTC.

This clone was counted many times. Here the CDR3 DNA reads TGTGCCAGCAGCTTGGGCGGGGGCAATGAAAAACTGTTTTTT. Its protein product is CASSLGGGNEKLFF. The chain employs TRBV7-9 and TRBJ1-4, with D possibly being TRBD1 (6 bases). The CDR3 has 14 amino acids. The V and J ends lost 3 bases and 5 bases respectively, with 10 bases between them. Germline V CDR1 and CDR2: SEHNR, FQNEAQ (reference sequence). Supplemented by reference TRBV7-9 and TRBJ1-4, the full variable domain reads DTGVSQNPRHKITKRGQNVTFRCDPISEHNRLYWYRQTLGQGPEFLTYFQNEAQLEKSRLLSDRFSAERPKGSFSTLEIQRTEQGDSAMYLCASSLGGGNEKLFFGSGTQLSVL.

J is TRBJ2-2 and V is TRBV27; 11 nucleotides align to TRBD1. This CDR3 is 17 amino acids long. Germline assignment: CDR1 MNHEY and CDR2 SMNVEV (reference sequence). V dropped 2 bases and J dropped 2; count of bases not matched to a gene: 4. For the CDR3, the DNA is TGTGCCAGCAGTTTAAGAGGGACAGGGGGTAACACCGGGGAGCTGTTTTTT. The encoded protein is CASSLRGTGGNTGELFF.

The J gene is TRBJ2-1, the V gene TRBV4-3, with a possible D match to TRBD2 (5 bases). Germline lookup yields CDR1 LGHNA and CDR2 YSLEER. V was clipped by 2 bases and J by 8 bases, with 16 bases between them. The CDR3 totals 15 residues. The CDR3 DNA is TGCGCCAGCAGCCAATTTATACGAGGGAACGATGAGCAGTTCTTC. It is translated as CASSQFIRGNDEQFF.

CDR3 region: CASSLAGPLEQYF. For the CDR3, the DNA is TGTGCCAGCAGCCTTGCCGGTCCCCTAGAGCAGTACTTC. The gene calls are TRBV5-6 and TRBJ2-7; D call uncertain. This CDR3 is 13 amino acids long. Trimming took off 4 bases at V and 7 bases at J, with 15 bases between the two ends. CDR1 is SGHDT, CDR2 YYEEEE, per germline. Complete variable domain (other parts from reference TRBV5-6 and TRBJ2-7): DAGVTQSPTHLIKTRGQQVTLRCSPKSGHDTVSWYQQALGQGPQFIFQYYEEEERQRGNFPDRFSGHQFPNYSSELNVNALLLGDSALYLCASSLAGPLEQYFGPGTRLTVT.

This chain links TRBV19 with TRBJ2-3, with 9 positions matching TRBD1. The CDR3 contains 14 residues. V shed 5 bases, J shed 5 bases, and the junction held 5 bases outside the gene matches. The germline V gene has CDR1 LNHDA and CDR2 SQIVND (reference sequence). DNA of the CDR3: TGTGCCAGTAGTGAACAGGGGGCGATAGATACGCAGTATTTT. Protein product: CASSEQGAIDTQYF.

CDR3 sequence reads: CASSGGQGGYNEQFF. The CDR3 DNA reads as TGCGCCAGCAGCGGGGGACAGGGGGGTTACAATGAGCAGTTCTTC. This chain joins TRBV5-1 and TRBJ2-1, with 11 bases that match TRBD1. The CDR3 runs to 15 residues. The V segment lost 4 bases and the J segment 4 bases; nucleotides outside the gene matches: 4. Germline V gene sequence: CDR1 SGHRS, CDR2 YFSETQ.

The chain uses TRBV27 and TRBJ1-2, with TRBD1 matching 8 bases. Germline V CDR1 and CDR2: MNHEY, SMNVEV (reference sequence). V shed 3 bases, J shed 3 bases, and the junction held 0 bases outside the gene matches. This CDR3 has 13 amino acids. The CDR3 DNA reads as TGTGCCAGCAGTTTGACAGGGGACTATGGCTACACCTTC. This translates into CASSLTGDYGYTF.

V usage is TRBV20-1 and J usage is TRBJ2-5; D is unclear. V lost 6 bases to trimming and J lost 5 bases, with 7 bases between them. This CDR3 spans 10 amino acids. The germline gives CDR1 DFQATT, CDR2 SNEGSKA (reference sequence). The DNA for the CDR3 is TGCAGTGCGCTTCGGGAGACCCAGTACTTC. Protein: CSALRETQYF.

This clone was observed a few times. This chain connects TRBV6-6 to TRBJ2-1; D uncertain. The germline V gene has CDR1 MNHNY and CDR2 SVGAGI (reference sequence). CDR3 size: 13 residues. Trimming removed 4 bases from V and 3 bases from J, with 7 bases in between. CDR3 DNA sequence: TGTGCCAGCAGTTCCCGGAGCTACAATGAGCAGTTCTTC. It translates to CASSSRSYNEQFF.